This entry features one T cell receptor (beta chain) sequence. The data were obtained in a study of technical replicates of blood from a handful of donors. The repertoire was sequenced with immunoSEQ multiplex PCR; TCRdb's copy has only in-frame clones and lacks some. The table has about 75,000 clones, about nine tenths seen once. Germline V lookup: CDR1 MNHEY, CDR2 SVGAGI. The CDR3 is 14 amino acids. Trimming took off 8 bases at V and 3 bases at J, with 14 bases between the two ends. V usage is TRBV6-5 and J usage is TRBJ1-5; no clear D gene. The TCR sequence derives from a human donor in good health. Some clones in this sample may be carry-over from other donors' samples. Sequenced input: T cells isolated from PBMCs. CDR3 nucleotides: TGTGCCAGCGCAACAGATAAGGACAATCAGCCCCAGCATTTT. Its protein is CASATDKDNQPQHF.